This is a list of T cell receptor beta chains from one sample in a study of blood T cells in healthy people across ages. Each CDR3 protein is one row after TCRdb ran MiXCR on the 5' RACE reads. This sample has 540,000 or so distinct CDR3 sequences, with 24% found just once. In addition, the sample was reused for a study of T cells of mothers and their children.

Input material: blood. The receptors come from a boy aged 5-17 years in good health. Each CDR3 is given with its conserved first and last residue. D genes are given only for firm matches. A row's size may be missing; if present it is once, few, many or a size class.

size	J	D	V	DNA	CDR3
few	TRBJ2-1	TRBD2	TRBV7-2	TGTGCCAGCAGCTTATCCGGCGGGAGTACTTACAATGAGCAGTTCTTC	CASSLSGGSTYNEQFF
few	TRBJ2-3	TRBD2	TRBV4-1	TGCGCCAGCAGCCAACTTAGCGGGCCAGATACGCAGTATTTT	CASSQLSGPDTQYF
NA	TRBJ1-3	NA	TRBV12-3/TRBV12-4	TGTGCCAGCACCCTGGGCTCTGGAAACACCATATATTTT	CASTLGSGNTIYF
NA	TRBJ2-7	NA	TRBV18	TGTGCCAGCTCACCAGTTTCGGGACCGAGCTCCTACGAGCAGTACTTC	CASSPVSGPSSYEQYF
NA	TRBJ1-2	NA	TRBV10-3	TGTGCCATCGGGCTACAGGGAGACTATGGCTACACCTTC	CAIGLQGDYGYTF
few	TRBJ1-2	TRBD1	TRBV6-1	TGTGCCAGCAGTGGGGGACAGAAAGTCTATGGCTACACCTTC	CASSGGQKVYGYTF
few	TRBJ2-6	NA	TRBV7-2	TGTGCCAGAAATCCCAGGGGAATTTCTGGGGCCAACGTCCTGACTTTC	CARNPRGISGANVLTF
few	TRBJ1-2	TRBD1	TRBV28	TGTGCCAGCAGTATGGACAGGGCGAACTATGGCTACACCTTC	CASSMDRANYGYTF
many	TRBJ2-2	NA	TRBV7-7	TGTGCTAGCAGCTTAGAGAGCACGGGACCCTACACCGGGGAGCTGTTTTTT	CASSLESTGPYTGELFF
NA	TRBJ2-2	NA	TRBV24-1	TGTGCCACCAGTGATTTGCGTAGGGGTAACACCGGGGAGCTGTTTTTT	CATSDLRRGNTGELFF
NA	TRBJ2-5	NA	TRBV9	TGTGCCAGCAGCACCCGGTGGGACGGCTGGGAGACCCAGTGCTTC	CASSTRWDGWETQCF
few	TRBJ2-2	TRBD2	TRBV20-1	TGCAGTGCTAGACTGTCTAGCGGGAGGGCCGGCACCGGGGAGCTGTTTTTT	CSARLSSGRAGTGELFF
few	TRBJ2-1	TRBD2	TRBV24-1	TGTGCCACCAGTGACCGGACTAGCGGGGCTTACAATGAGCAGTTCTTC	CATSDRTSGAYNEQFF
NA	TRBJ1-5	TRBD1	TRBV20-1	TGCAGTGCTAGAGATTCGGGACAGGGGAAAAGGTATCAGCCCCAGCATTTT	CSARDSGQGKRYQPQHF
NA	TRBJ2-1	NA	TRBV13	TGTGCCAGCAGCGGCCCATGGGGAGGGGGGGACTACAATGAGCAGTTCTTC	CASSGPWGGGDYNEQFF
few	TRBJ2-5	NA	TRBV14	TGTGCCAGCAGCCAAATCGGAGAGACCCAGTACTTC	CASSQIGETQYF
NA	TRBJ2-1	TRBD2	TRBV12-3/TRBV12-4	TGTGCCAGCAGGCCTAGCGGGAGGGCCCTCGTAGGTGAGCAGTTCTTC	CASRPSGRALVGEQFF
NA	TRBJ2-5	NA	TRBV6-2/TRBV6-3	TGTGCCAGCAGTTACTCGAGGTATCAGGGAGGACAAGAGACCCAGTACTTC	CASSYSRYQGGQETQYF
NA	TRBJ1-2	NA	TRBV2	TGTGCCAGCAGTGGATTTCAGGATGGCAGGGATGGCTACACCTTC	CASSGFQDGRDGYTF
NA	TRBJ2-3	NA	TRBV20-1	TGCAGTGCCCAATGGGTGGGAGCTGACGTTACTAGCACAGATACGCAGTATTTT	CSAQWVGADVTSTDTQYF
NA	TRBJ2-3	NA	TRBV6-5	TGTGCCAGCAGTTACCAGGGATTTCCGACAGATACGCAGTATTTT	CASSYQGFPTDTQYF
NA	TRBJ2-3	NA	TRBV28	TGTGCCAGCAGTTTAATAGGTGTTTTGGATACGCAGTATTTT	CASSLIGVLDTQYF
few	TRBJ2-1	NA	TRBV12-3/TRBV12-4	TGTGCCAGCAGTTTCCCCGGGCGAAGCTCCTACAATGAGCAGTTCTTC	CASSFPGRSSYNEQFF
NA	TRBJ1-2	TRBD1	TRBV5-4	TGTGCCAGCAGCGGATTGGGACAGGGGAACGCTGGCTACACCTTC	CASSGLGQGNAGYTF
NA	TRBJ2-7	NA	TRBV30	TGTGCCTGGAGTGTACCAGGGATCAACTCCTACGAGCAGTACTTC	CAWSVPGINSYEQYF
NA	TRBJ2-1	TRBD2	TRBV29-1	TGCAGCGTTGAAGGACTAGCGGGAGAAACCTCCTACAATGAGCAGTTCTTC	CSVEGLAGETSYNEQFF
few	TRBJ2-1	TRBD2	TRBV7-6	TGTGCCAGCAGCTTACCGGATAGCGGGAGTGGATTTAGCTCCTACAATGAGCAGTTCTTC	CASSLPDSGSGFSSYNEQFF
few	TRBJ2-1	NA	TRBV4-2	TGTGCCAGCAGCCAAGGTTTTGAGGGTACAGGGAACAATGAGCAGTTCTTC	CASSQGFEGTGNNEQFF
NA	TRBJ1-3	TRBD1	TRBV20-1	TGCAGTGCTCGCCCGGGAGACAGGGCGGCGGACACCATATATTTT	CSARPGDRAADTIYF
NA	TRBJ2-1	TRBD2	TRBV29-1	TGCAGCGTCCCGACTAGCGGAGACTACAATGAGCAGTTCTTC	CSVPTSGDYNEQFF
few	TRBJ1-1	NA	TRBV7-9	TGTGCCAGCAGCTTAGGGACTTTGACTGAAGCTTTCTTT	CASSLGTLTEAFF
few	TRBJ2-1	TRBD1	TRBV19	TGTGCCAGTAGCCGGGACAGGTCCAATGAGCAGTTCTTC	CASSRDRSNEQFF
NA	TRBJ2-7	NA	TRBV12-3/TRBV12-4	TGTGCCAGCACCGAGAACAGGGACGAGCAGTACTTC	CASTENRDEQYF
few	TRBJ2-1	NA	TRBV24-1	TGTGCCACCAGTGATGTGACGTATGAGCAGTTCTTC	CATSDVTYEQFF
few	TRBJ2-3	TRBD1	TRBV4-3	TGCGCCAGCAGCCCCGGAGGGGGGACAGGGGAAATCGGGGATACGCAGTATTTT	CASSPGGGTGEIGDTQYF
NA	TRBJ2-3	NA	TRBV20-1	TGCAGTGCTAGGCCCCGGGGGGCACCCACAGATACGCAGTATTTT	CSARPRGAPTDTQYF
few	TRBJ2-5	NA	TRBV7-6	TGTGCCAGCAGCTTACATGGTACAGGGCGGCGGGAGACCCAGTACTTC	CASSLHGTGRRETQYF
NA	TRBJ1-1	NA	TRBV24-1	TGTGCCACCAGTGATTCCGATTGGAACACTGAAGCTTTCTTT	CATSDSDWNTEAFF
few	TRBJ2-7	TRBD2	TRBV6-5	TGTGCCAGCAGTTGGGGACTAGCGGGATCCGTGGACGAGCAGTACTTC	CASSWGLAGSVDEQYF
few	TRBJ2-5	TRBD1	TRBV3-1	TGTGCCAGCAGCCCAAGTGCCGACAGGGGGCTGTACCCGCAGTACTTC	CASSPSADRGLYPQYF
many	TRBJ1-4	TRBD1	TRBV4-1	TGCGCCAGCAGCCAAGGACAGGGTACAACTAATGAAAAACTGTTTTTT	CASSQGQGTTNEKLFF
few	TRBJ1-3	NA	TRBV28	TGTGCCAGCAGTGGCTCTCACTCTGGAAACACCATATATTTT	CASSGSHSGNTIYF